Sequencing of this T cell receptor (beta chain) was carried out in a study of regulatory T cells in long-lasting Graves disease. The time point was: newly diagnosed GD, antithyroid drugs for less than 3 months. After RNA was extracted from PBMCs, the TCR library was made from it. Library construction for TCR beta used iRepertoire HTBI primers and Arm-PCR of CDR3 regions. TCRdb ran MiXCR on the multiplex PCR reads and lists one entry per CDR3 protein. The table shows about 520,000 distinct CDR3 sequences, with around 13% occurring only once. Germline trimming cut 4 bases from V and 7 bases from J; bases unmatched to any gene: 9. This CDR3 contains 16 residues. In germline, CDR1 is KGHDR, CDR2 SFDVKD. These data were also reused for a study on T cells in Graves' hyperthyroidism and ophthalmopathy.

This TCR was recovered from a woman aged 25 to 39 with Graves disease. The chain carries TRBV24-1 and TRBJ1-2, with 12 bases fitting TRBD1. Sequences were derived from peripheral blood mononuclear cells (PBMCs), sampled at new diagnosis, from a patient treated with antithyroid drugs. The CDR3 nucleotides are TGTGCCACCAGTGAATCCGGGACAGGGGGCGCTCGTGGCTACACCTTC. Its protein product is CATSESGTGGARGYTF.